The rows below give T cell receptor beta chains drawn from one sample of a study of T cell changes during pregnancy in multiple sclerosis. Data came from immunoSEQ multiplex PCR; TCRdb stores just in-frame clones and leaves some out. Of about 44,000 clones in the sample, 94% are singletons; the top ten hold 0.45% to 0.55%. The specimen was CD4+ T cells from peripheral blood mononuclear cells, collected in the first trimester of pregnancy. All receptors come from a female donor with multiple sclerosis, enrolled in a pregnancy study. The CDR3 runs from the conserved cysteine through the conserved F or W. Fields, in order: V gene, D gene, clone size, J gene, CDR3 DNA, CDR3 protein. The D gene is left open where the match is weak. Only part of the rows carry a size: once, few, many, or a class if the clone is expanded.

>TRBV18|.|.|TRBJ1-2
TGTGCCAGCTCCCCTGGACAACCCGTCTATGGCTACACCTTC
CASSPGQPVYGYTF
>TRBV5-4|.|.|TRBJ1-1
TGTGCCAGCAGCCCCCCCCAGACAGGATTCATGAACACTGAAGCTTTCTTT
CASSPPQTGFMNTEAFF
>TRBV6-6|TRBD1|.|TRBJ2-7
TGTGCCAGCAGGCAGGGGACAGGGTTTGCCTACGAGCAGTACTTC
CASRQGTGFAYEQYF
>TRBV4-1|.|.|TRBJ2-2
TGCGCCAGCAGCTTTGCAGGGCAAGGGGAGCTGTTTTTT
CASSFAGQGELFF
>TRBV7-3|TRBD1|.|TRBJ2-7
TGTGCCAGCATCCCCCCCAGGGACAGTCTAGACTACGAGCAGTACTTC
CASIPPRDSLDYEQYF
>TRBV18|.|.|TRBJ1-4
TGTGCCAGCTCACCAACGACACCTGCAACTAATGAAAAACTGTTTTTT
CASSPTTPATNEKLFF
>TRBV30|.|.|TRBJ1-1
TGTGCCTGGAACAGACCTAACACTGAAGCTTTCTTT
CAWNRPNTEAFF
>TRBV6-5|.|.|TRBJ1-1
TGTGCCAGCAGTTTTCTTCAGGGGTCTGAAGCTTTCTTT
CASSFLQGSEAFF
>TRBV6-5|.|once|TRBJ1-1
TGTGCCAGCAGTTCCCCGACAGGGAACACTGAAGCTTTCTTT
CASSSPTGNTEAFF
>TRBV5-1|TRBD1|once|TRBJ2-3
TGCGCCAGCAAATTGGGAGACAGGGTCGGCACAGATACGCAGTATTTT
CASKLGDRVGTDTQYF
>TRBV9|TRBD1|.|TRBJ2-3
TGTGCCAGCAGCGTAGCTTTAGGACAGGGGCGCACAGATACGCAGTATTTT
CASSVALGQGRTDTQYF
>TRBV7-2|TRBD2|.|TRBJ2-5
TGTGCCAGCAGCTTAGTCCTAGCGGGGGGGGAGACCCAGTACTTC
CASSLVLAGGETQYF
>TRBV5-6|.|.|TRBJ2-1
TGTGCCAGCAGCTTGGGGGTGCGCTGGCGGGGAAGCTTCTACAATGAGCAGTTCTTC
CASSLGVRWRGSFYNEQFF
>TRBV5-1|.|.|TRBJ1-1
TGCGCCAGCAGCGGCAGGGGTAACACTGAAGCTTTCTTT
CASSGRGNTEAFF
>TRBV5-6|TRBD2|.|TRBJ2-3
TGTGCCAGCAGCTCGGGGACTAGCGGAAAGACTACGCAGTATTTT
CASSSGTSGKTTQYF
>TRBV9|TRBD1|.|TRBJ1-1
TGTGCCAGCAACCAGGGGGGTCGGACTGAAGCTTTCTTT
CASNQGGRTEAFF
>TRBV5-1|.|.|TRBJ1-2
TGCGCCAGCAGCGGAATACAGGGTTATGGCTACACCTTC
CASSGIQGYGYTF
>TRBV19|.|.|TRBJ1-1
TGTGCCAGTTGCCAGGGTGGCAGTGAAGCTTTCTTT
CASCQGGSEAFF
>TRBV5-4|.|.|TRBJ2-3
TGTGCCAGCAGCTTCGGTCACACAGATACGCAGTATTTT
CASSFGHTDTQYF
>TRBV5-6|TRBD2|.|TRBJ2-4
TGTGCCAGCAGCTCCGGACTAGCGGGGGGAGGATGGAACATTCAGTACTTC
CASSSGLAGGGWNIQYF
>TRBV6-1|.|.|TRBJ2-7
TGTGCCAGTCAACAGGGTTTCGGCCACGAGCAGTACTTC
CASQQGFGHEQYF
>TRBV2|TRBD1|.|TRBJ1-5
TGTGCCAGCAGTGAGGGGACAGGAAATCAGCCCCAGCATTTT
CASSEGTGNQPQHF
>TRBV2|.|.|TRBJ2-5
TGTGCCAGCAGTGAGGTGACCGCGGAGGAGACCCAGTACTTC
CASSEVTAEETQYF
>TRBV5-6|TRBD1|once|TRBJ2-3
TGTGCCAGCAGCCTAGGGGACAGGGGACGGCCAGATACGCAGTATTTT
CASSLGDRGRPDTQYF
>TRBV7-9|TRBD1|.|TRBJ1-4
TGTGCCAGCAGCTGGACAGGGGGCCTTGAAAAACTGTTTTTT
CASSWTGGLEKLFF
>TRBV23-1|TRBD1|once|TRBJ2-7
TGCGCCAGCAGTCCTCCCCTAGCCAGGGGGCGCACGGACGAGCAGTACTTC
CASSPPLARGRTDEQYF
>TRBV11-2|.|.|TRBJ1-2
TGTGCCAGCAGCCCGACAGAAAAGAACTATGGCTACACCTTC
CASSPTEKNYGYTF
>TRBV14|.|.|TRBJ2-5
TGTGCCAGCAGCCAAGGCAGGAGGGCCCAGTACTTC
CASSQGRRAQYF
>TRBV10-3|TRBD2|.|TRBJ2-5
TGTGCCACTAGCGGGGGGGTGGAGACCCAGTACTTC
CATSGGVETQYF